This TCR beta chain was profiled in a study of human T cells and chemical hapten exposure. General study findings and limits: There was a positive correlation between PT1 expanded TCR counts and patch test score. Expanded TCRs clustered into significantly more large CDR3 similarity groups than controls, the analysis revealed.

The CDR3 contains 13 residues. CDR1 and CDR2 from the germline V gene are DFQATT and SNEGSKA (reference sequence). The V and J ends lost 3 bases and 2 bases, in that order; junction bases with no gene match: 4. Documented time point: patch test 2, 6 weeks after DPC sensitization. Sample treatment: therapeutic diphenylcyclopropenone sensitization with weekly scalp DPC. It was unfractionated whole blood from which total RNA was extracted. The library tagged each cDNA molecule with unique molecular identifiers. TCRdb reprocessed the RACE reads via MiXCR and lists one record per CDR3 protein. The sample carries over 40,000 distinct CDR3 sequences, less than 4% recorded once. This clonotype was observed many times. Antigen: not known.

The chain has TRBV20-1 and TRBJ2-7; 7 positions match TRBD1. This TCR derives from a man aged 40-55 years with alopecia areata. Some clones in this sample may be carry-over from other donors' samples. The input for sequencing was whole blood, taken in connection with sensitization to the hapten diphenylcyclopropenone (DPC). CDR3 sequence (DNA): TGCAGTGCTAGGCCGACAGGGACCTACGAGCAGTACTTC. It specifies CSARPTGTYEQYF.